The sequence of this T cell receptor beta chain was determined in a study of shared clonotypes between healthy human individuals. Broader study findings: In general, naive subsets displayed greater estimated richness than memory subsets did.

The method was immunoSEQ multiplex PCR; TCRdb's version includes in-frame clones alone and lacks a portion of them. This table holds nearly 1 million clones, about 80% found once. CDR3 length: 16 residues. V dropped 4 bases and J dropped 3; count of bases not matched to a gene: 3. Germline V lookup: CDR1 SGHTA, CDR2 FQGNSA. Comments on this clone: Its antigen is as yet unknown.

Sequenced: memory CD4+ T cells sorted from blood. Subset here: CD45RA-negative fraction. The chain joins TRBV7-2 to TRBJ2-7, with TRBD2 identical over 16 bases. This clonotype originated in a man aged 18 to 29 in good health. CDR3 in amino acids: CASSSGTSGGVYEQYF. As DNA, the CDR3 is TGTGCCAGCAGCTCCGGGACTAGCGGGGGGGTCTACGAGCAGTACTTC.